The 21 T cell receptor beta chains given below trace back to one sample, sequenced in a study of blood T cell repertoires in COVID-19. The method was immunoSEQ multiplex PCR; TCRdb's version includes in-frame clones alone and lacks a portion of them. The sample gives over 350,000 clones, approximately 93% of which show up once; over 0.7% is in the top ten. The specimen was PBMCs or T cells enriched from blood (not recorded which). These TCRs come from a woman aged 40 to 55 who had been exposed to COVID-19.

This chain uses TRBV11-3 with TRBJ2-1; no clear D gene. The germline V gene has CDR1 SGHNT and CDR2 YENEEA. Trimming removed 0 bases from V and 7 bases from J, with 16 bases in between. The CDR3 extends over 16 amino acids. In nucleotides, the CDR3 is TGTGCCAGCAGCTTAGATTTCCGAGGTCGGCGTAATGAGCAGTTCTTC. Its translation: CASSLDFRGRRNEQFF.

The rearrangement joins TRBV3-1 (or the pseudogene TRBV3-2) to TRBJ1-2; D is uncertain. The CDR3 sequence is 14 residues long. Germline assignment: CDR1 LGHDT and CDR2 YNNKEL (reference sequence). The V and J ends lost 0 bases and 5 bases respectively, with 10 bases between them. CDR3 loop: CASSQDFGVYGYTF. CDR3 nucleotide sequence: TGTGCCAGCAGCCAAGATTTTGGAGTATATGGCTACACCTTC.

The CDR3 is CAWSWGSGGPGEQFF. CDR3 DNA: TGTGCCTGGAGTTGGGGTAGCGGGGGGCCGGGTGAGCAGTTCTTC. This rearrangement joins TRBV30 to TRBJ2-1; TRBD2 agrees at 10 bases. The V gene's germline CDR1 is GTSNPN and CDR2 SVGIG (reference sequence). The V and J ends lost 2 bases and 9 bases, in that order; junction bases with no gene match: 10. CDR3 length: 15 amino acids.

The chain uses TRBV5-6 and TRBJ2-4; TRBD2 might be the D (5 bases). Germline CDR1 is SGHDT and CDR2 is YYEEEE. This CDR3 contains 12 residues. V shed 2 bases and J shed 9 bases, with 9 bases lying between them. DNA for the CDR3: TGTGCCAGCAGCTTCGGGATAAGCATTCAGTACTTC. Encoded protein: CASSFGISIQYF.

This chain uses TRBV18 with TRBJ1-2; TRBD1 aligns across 11 bases. V was clipped by 3 bases and J by 3 bases; unmatched bases: 6. Germline V gene data show CDR1 as KGHSH and CDR2 as LQKENI. The CDR3 is 16 amino acids. The DNA of the CDR3 is TGTGCCAGCTCACCGCGAAGGACAGGGGGCGACTATGGCTACACCTTC. Translation gives CASSPRRTGGDYGYTF.

The V gene is TRBV10-3, the J gene TRBJ2-7; D is undetermined. The CDR3 totals 15 residues. Germline V lookup: CDR1 ENHRY, CDR2 SYGVKD. Trimming pared 0 bases from V and 4 bases from J, leaving 13 bases between. CDR3 in amino acids: CAISESLPPRYEQYF. The CDR3 coding sequence is TGTGCCATCAGTGAGTCACTTCCACCACGGTACGAGCAGTACTTC.

Remarks on this clone: Other DNA sequences in this sample translate to the same CDR3. The J gene is TRBJ2-5, the V gene TRBV5-1; maybe TRBD1 (5 bases). V was pared by 0 bases and J by 4 bases, with 10 bases between. Germline loops: CDR1 SGHRS, CDR2 YFSETQ. The CDR3 sequence is 14 residues long. CDR3 sequence (DNA): TGCGCCAGCAGCTTGGAAGGGGCCGGAGAGACCCAGTACTTC. It specifies CASSLEGAGETQYF.

The chain employs TRBV25-1 and TRBJ2-2; 7 bases match TRBD2. This CDR3 has 16 amino acids. The ends lost 7 bases at V and 6 bases at J; junction bases unmatched: 14. Germline V CDR1 and CDR2: MGHDK, SYGVNS. CDR3 DNA sequence: TGTGCCAGCATGGGCTCCGGACTAGGAAGGGCCGGGGAGCTGTTTTTT. Amino acid sequence: CASMGSGLGRAGELFF.

The V call is TRBV29-1, the J call TRBJ1-5; D possibly corresponds to TRBD1 (5 bases). CDR3 length: 12 amino acids. Germline loops: CDR1 SQVTM, CDR2 ANQGSEA. With 5 bases removed from V and 3 bases from J, the gap between germline ends came to 8 bases. DNA of the CDR3: TGCAGCGTTTCGGGGGACAATCAGCCCCAGCATTTT. Its translation is CSVSGDNQPQHF.

DNA of the CDR3: TGCGCCAGCAGCTTAGGCGGGGCCACAGATACGCAGTATTTT. It codes for CASSLGGATDTQYF. The rearrangement uses TRBV5-1 and TRBJ2-3, with D possibly TRBD2 on 6 matching bases. This CDR3 region has 14 residues. Germline CDR1 reads SGHRS; CDR2 reads YFSETQ. V lost 2 bases to trimming and J lost 2 bases, with 9 bases between them. The variable domain in full, completed from reference TRBV5-1 and TRBJ2-3, reads KAGVTQTPRYLIKTRGQQVTLSCSPISGHRSVSWYQQTPGQGLQFLFEYFSETQRNKGNFPGRFSGRQFSNSRSEMNVSTLELGDSALYLCASSLGGATDTQYFGPGTRLTVL.

The chain uses TRBV29-1 and TRBJ2-3; a possible D gene is TRBD1 (8 bases). The germline V gene has CDR1 SQVTM and CDR2 ANQGSEA. Trimming pared 7 bases from V and 5 bases from J, leaving 19 bases between. This CDR3 is built from 14 residues. CDR3 in amino acids: CSADGQGGIDTQYF. CDR3 nucleotide sequence: TGCAGCGCCGACGGACAGGGAGGGATAGATACGCAGTATTTT.

CDR3 in DNA: TGTGCCAGCAGCCCCGGACAGACGTTTGTTTTCTTT. It translates to CASSPGQTFVFF. The chain joins TRBV11-3 to TRBJ1-1, with D perhaps matching TRBD1 (6 bases). V shed 5 bases and J shed 13 bases, with 17 bases lying between them. The CDR3 runs 12 residues. Germline V gene sequence: CDR1 SGHNT, CDR2 YENEEA.

The J gene is TRBJ2-1, the V gene TRBV24-1; 7 positions agree with TRBD1. CDR3 length: 17 amino acids. Per the germline V gene, CDR1 is KGHDR and CDR2 is SFDVKD. V shed 1 base and J 2 bases; nucleotides not matched to a gene: 7. The CDR3 region has the DNA TGTGCCACCAGTGATTTACGGACAGGTGAAACCTACAATGAGCAGTTCTTC. Encoded protein: CATSDLRTGETYNEQFF.

This clone was seen a few times. The genes are TRBV11-2 and TRBJ2-1, with a tentative D call TRBD1 (6 bases). Germline V lookup: CDR1 SGHAT, CDR2 FQNNGV. The CDR3 covers 13 residues. Deletions cut 9 bases from V and 7 bases from J, with 16 bases between. CDR3 sequence reads: CASQFTGKNEQFF. DNA for the CDR3: TGTGCCAGTCAGTTCACAGGGAAGAATGAGCAGTTCTTC.

V gene TRBV5-6 combines with J gene TRBJ1-4; TRBD1 might be the D (5 bases). CDR1 is SGHDT, CDR2 YYEEEE, per germline. V gave up 0 bases and J gave up 0 bases, with 9 bases separating them. The CDR3 contains 16 residues. The CDR3 sequence: CASSLAGGSTNEKLFF. For the CDR3, the DNA is TGTGCCAGCAGCTTGGCCGGGGGGTCAACTAATGAAAAACTGTTTTTT.

The chain joins TRBV11-2 to TRBJ2-2; TRBD2 matches at 11 bases. Germline CDR1 SGHAT, CDR2 FQNNGV. CDR3 length: 16 residues. V was pared by 7 bases and J by 5 bases, with 9 bases of the junction left unmatched. In DNA, the CDR3 is TGTGCCAGCAACCTACTAGCGGGAGTTTGGACCGGGGAGCTGTTTTTT. Translating it yields CASNLLAGVWTGELFF.

The CDR3 bases are TGTGCCTGGAGTATGGGACAGGGTAAAACCTACGAGCAGTACTTC. This sequence encodes CAWSMGQGKTYEQYF. The rearrangement uses TRBV30 and TRBJ2-7; 9 bases align to TRBD1. Trimming took 2 bases from V and 2 from J; bases not matched to a gene: 7. Germline lookup yields CDR1 GTSNPN and CDR2 SVGIG (reference sequence). The CDR3 loop spans 15 amino acids.

The chain employs TRBV10-3 and TRBJ1-1, with 8 bases matching TRBD1. The germline V gene encodes CDR1 ENHRY and CDR2 SYGVKD. The V and J ends lost 3 bases and 5 bases, in that order; junction bases with no gene match: 5. This CDR3 has 14 residues. This chain's CDR3 is CAISEQGVGTEAFF. In nucleotides, the CDR3 is TGTGCCATCAGTGAACAGGGGGTGGGAACTGAAGCTTTCTTT.

V gene TRBV19 combines with J gene TRBJ2-4, with D maybe TRBD1 (5 bases). This CDR3 contains 17 residues. The V end lost 4 bases, the J end lost 1 base, and 17 bases lay between the germline ends. Per the germline V gene, CDR1 is LNHDA and CDR2 is SQIVND (reference sequence). The CDR3 loop is CASSSDETDDAKNIQYF. In DNA form, the CDR3 reads TGTGCCAGTAGTAGTGATGAGACAGACGATGCCAAAAACATTCAGTACTTC.

V and J are TRBV6-6 and TRBJ2-1; D unclear. This CDR3 contains 13 residues. V was cut by 4 bases and J by 8 bases, with 12 bases left in between. Germline loops: CDR1 MNHNY, CDR2 SVGAGI (reference sequence). The CDR3 protein is CASSLRSRHEQFF. The CDR3 DNA reads TGTGCCAGCAGTTTACGAAGCCGCCATGAGCAGTTCTTC.

The CDR3 DNA sequence: TGTGCCACCAGTGAAGGCCGGGACACCTTTGGAGGTGAGCAGTTCTTC. Residues: CATSEGRDTFGGEQFF. J is TRBJ2-1 and V is TRBV24-1; D may be TRBD1 (6 bases). This CDR3 has 16 amino acids. Germline V CDR1 and CDR2: KGHDR, SFDVKD. The V end lost 4 bases, the J end lost 9 bases, and 21 bases lay between the germline ends.